The 10 T cell receptor beta chains below all came from one sample that was sequenced in a study of cytomegalovirus exposure and HLA in healthy donors. Data came from immunoSEQ multiplex PCR; TCRdb stores just in-frame clones and leaves some out. The data show hundreds of thousands of clones, around 87% seen once. The sample taken for sequencing was PBMCs. All receptors come from a woman between 18 and 29 years old in good health and CMV-seropositive.

J is TRBJ2-7 and V is TRBV11-2; D perhaps matches TRBD1 (5 bases). The CDR3 sequence is 15 residues long. Germline lookup yields CDR1 SGHAT and CDR2 FQNNGV. Trimming took 1 base from V and 6 from J, leaving 16 bases between them. The CDR3 nucleotides read TGTGCCAGCAGCTTAGGTGCAGGGTCCTATCTCGAGCAGTACTTC. Translated: CASSLGAGSYLEQYF.

The chain has TRBV5-1 and TRBJ2-5; 7 bases match TRBD1. Germline-derived CDR1 and CDR2 are SGHRS and YFSETQ. The ends lost 4 bases at V and 1 base at J; junction bases unmatched: 1. This CDR3 has 13 amino acids. The CDR3 DNA sequence: TGCGCCAGCAGCGGACAGGTCCAAGAGACCCAGTACTTC. Protein sequence: CASSGQVQETQYF. The full variable domain, rest sourced from reference TRBV5-1 and TRBJ2-5, is KAGVTQTPRYLIKTRGQQVTLSCSPISGHRSVSWYQQTPGQGLQFLFEYFSETQRNKGNFPGRFSGRQFSNSRSEMNVSTLELGDSALYLCASSGQVQETQYFGPGTRLLVL.

J is TRBJ2-7 and V is TRBV9; D possibly corresponds to TRBD2 (6 bases). CDR3 length equals 15 residues. The germline gives CDR1 SGDLS, CDR2 YYNGEE. V was cut by 0 bases and J by 6 bases, with 16 bases left in between. The CDR3 nucleotides read TGTGCCAGCAGCGTAGGCCCCTCCCCTAGCGCCGAGCAGTACTTC. Amino acid sequence: CASSVGPSPSAEQYF.

The rearrangement uses TRBV6-5 and TRBJ1-2; 7 bases agree with TRBD1. Germline lookup yields CDR1 MNHEY and CDR2 SVGAGI. This CDR3 comprises 13 residues. J was trimmed by 8 bases and V by 7 bases; bases with no gene match: 10. In DNA, the CDR3 is TGTGCCAGCATCAACACTTGGGGACAGGGCTACACCTTC. Its protein product is CASINTWGQGYTF.

The sample holds one count of this clone. J is TRBJ2-1 and V is TRBV27, with D perhaps TRBD1 (5 bases). The V end was cut by 2 bases, the J end by 8 bases, with 22 bases between. Germline V lookup: CDR1 MNHEY, CDR2 SMNVEV (reference sequence). This CDR3 has 17 amino acids. CDR3 nucleotides: TGTGCCAGCAGTTTAGTCTTTTCAGGGCCTCCTCAAGATGAGCAGTTCTTC. Its protein is CASSLVFSGPPQDEQFF.

In DNA, the CDR3 is TGTGCCAGTAGTGCGTCCCCCCTTGACAGCTCCTACGAGCAGTACTTC. Amino acid sequence: CASSASPLDSSYEQYF. This chain connects TRBV19 to TRBJ2-7, with D possibly TRBD1 on 5 matching bases. V was shortened by 5 bases and J by 0 bases, with 17 bases between the two germline ends. CDR3 length: 16 amino acids. CDR1 LNHDA and CDR2 SQIVND come from the germline V gene (reference sequence).

The genes are TRBV11-2 and TRBJ2-5; 7 bases line up with TRBD2. The CDR3 has 15 amino acids. The V and J ends lost 3 bases and 5 bases, in that order; junction bases with no gene match: 9. Germline V lookup: CDR1 SGHAT, CDR2 FQNNGV. The CDR3 DNA is TGTGCCAGCAGCTTTAGCGGTTCGGGGGGTGAGACCCAGTACTTC. Protein: CASSFSGSGGETQYF.

The V and J genes are TRBV6-1 and TRBJ2-7, with 10 positions matching TRBD2. The length of the CDR3 is 14 residues. Trimming took 3 bases from V and 4 from J; bases not matched to a gene: 3. Per germline, CDR1 MNHNS and CDR2 SASEGT. In nucleotides, the CDR3 is TGTGCCAGCAGTGAGGCTAGCGGGAGTTACGAGCAGTACTTC. This encodes CASSEASGSYEQYF.

This chain uses TRBV29-1 with TRBJ2-3; tentatively, D is TRBD2 (5 bases). Trimming left V 5 bases short and J 5 bases short, with 14 bases between. The germline V gene has CDR1 SQVTM and CDR2 ANQGSEA. This CDR3 comprises 13 residues. CDR3 DNA: TGCAGCGTTCCTAGCAGGTTGGAAGATACGCAGTATTTT. It yields the protein CSVPSRLEDTQYF.

Of note for this clone: This specimen includes other DNA sequences encoding the same CDR3. V gene TRBV9 combines with J gene TRBJ2-3; 9 bases line up with TRBD2. The germline V gene has CDR1 SGDLS and CDR2 YYNGEE. CDR3 size: 13 residues. With V trimmed by 3 bases and J by 5 bases, 1 base remained unmatched. Written as DNA, the CDR3 is TGTGCCAGCAGCGGTAGCGGGGGAGATACGCAGTATTTT. It yields the protein CASSGSGGDTQYF.